A selection of T cell receptor beta chains follows, all from one sample in a study of T cells in Graves' hyperthyroidism and ophthalmopathy. A single record per CDR3 protein comes from TCRdb applying MiXCR to the multiplex PCR reads. This sample has about 640,000 distinct CDR3 sequences, with around 21% found just once. The sample was blood. Receptor source: a man aged 25 to 40 with Graves' ophthalmopathy. CDR3s leave out the opening cysteine and the closing phenylalanine or tryptophan. Where a row states a size, it is once, few, many or the class of an expanded clone; other rows omit it.

TRBV4-3	TRBJ1-2	-	11	ASSQEGIYGYT
TRBV11-2	TRBJ2-5	many	14	ASRFTGTSGRETQY
TRBV10-3	TRBJ1-5	few	11	AIRGTSNQPQH
TRBV20-1	TRBJ2-7	-	16	SAPRTGLSSGTSYEQY
TRBV7-9	TRBJ2-7	-	15	ASSLTPRGSGRSEQY
TRBV27	TRBJ1-5	many	12	ASSFGQATQPQH
TRBV7-9	TRBJ2-7	many	13	ASSLGRESSYEQY
TRBV11-1	TRBJ2-1	many	13	ASSPQEAFYNEQF
TRBV7-2	TRBJ2-1	-	10	ASSFLANEQF
TRBV27	TRBJ1-1	many	12	ASSLGRVRTEAF
TRBV5-1	TRBJ2-7	many	13	ASSLGSGGSYEQY
TRBV7-2	TRBJ2-7	-	11	ASSFSFSYEQY
TRBV20-1	TRBJ1-5	few	10	SARTGGKPQH
TRBV2	TRBJ2-1	-	16	ASSEGPPDGSSYNEQF
TRBV6-1	TRBJ1-1	many	13	ASSPPKGRGTEAF
TRBV27	TRBJ2-1	-	13	ASSLSGNKVDEQF
TRBV5-1	TRBJ2-1	many	12	ASSSATSGPEQF
TRBV13	TRBJ2-7	many	10	ASSPRTDEQY
TRBV5-6	TRBJ2-1	many	15	ASSLAVIQDYDNEQF
TRBV5-6	TRBJ2-7	-	12	ASSRRDGTYEQY
TRBV28	TRBJ1-4	-	13	ASSTPAATNEKLF
TRBV9	TRBJ2-1	few	13	ASSAGTLMSNEQF
TRBV20-1	TRBJ2-7	few	10	SARRATDEQY
TRBV10-1	TRBJ2-7	many	12	ASSTGTSTYEQY
TRBV20-1	TRBJ2-7	-	11	SARDFNSYEQY
TRBV20-1	TRBJ2-2	-	12	SAAGTSATGELF
TRBV11-2	TRBJ2-4	-	14	ASSSQGAVAKNIQY
TRBV4-1	TRBJ1-1	-	17	ASSDDGLLRRSSDTEAF
TRBV2	TRBJ2-1	few	13	ASSSGTGRWNEQF
TRBV12-3/TRBV12-4	TRBJ1-3	-	14	ASSSDGASFGNTIY
TRBV19	TRBJ1-5	-	11	ASSADRDQPQH
TRBV7-8	TRBJ1-1	many	14	ASSPTTGRGNTEAF
TRBV19	TRBJ1-1	-	14	ASSPLEGIGNTEAF
TRBV30	TRBJ2-2	-	12	AWSRGPGTGELF
TRBV18	TRBJ1-4	-	11	ASSPGQLEKLF